This TCR beta chain was found in a study of PD-L1 blockade in urothelial cancer (dated by TCRdb to about 2017). Background on the whole study: Therapy was started around 2014 for all patients, and atezolizumab 1,200 mg was administered intravenously every 3 weeks. Blood samples were analyzed at 3 weeks after treatment start (second dose) and at 6 weeks after treatment start. Twenty-nine patients had pretreatment blood TCR-seq, roughly 24 had at least one posttreatment blood collection, and roughly 24 had tumor TCR-seq. About 90% of the roughly 29 patients were males with bladder-origin urothelial cancer, and 18 of 29 reported a prior smoking history. Nine patients reached durable clinical benefit, while 20 patients did not. A median of around 150,000 T cells and roughly 80,000 unique TCRs was obtained from blood samples, and a median clonality of approximately 0.086 was observed. An exploratory multi-omic analysis was conducted of the somatic, immune and clinical correlates of response to PD-L1 blockade with atezolizumab in urothelial cancer. Patients had an ECOG performance status of 0 or 1 and had received between 0 and 3 prior chemotherapy regimens. In the same patients, whole exome sequencing and RNA sequencing of pretreatment tumors were performed in addition to TCR sequencing. Durable clinical benefit was defined as a progression-free survival longer than 6 months, and TCR features were additionally tested against progression-free survival and overall survival. Pretreatment tumor samples and matched peripheral blood, collected serially before and after atezolizumab treatment, underwent TCR sequencing. The paper as a whole reports these results and caveats: Greater expansion of tumor-associated TCR clones in peripheral blood 3 weeks after the start of treatment was observed in patients with durable benefit (n ≈ 20, p = 0.022). Because the sample size was small (n = 29) and many of the analyses were exploratory, the results are meant to be hypothesis-generating. Improved progression-free and overall survival was found to be associated with pretreatment peripheral blood TCR clonality below the median.

As concerns this clone: There is no known antigen for this receptor. Qualities for individual bases were not recorded, and no much larger clone is one base off.

As encoded in the germline V gene (reference sequence), CDR1 is MNHEY while CDR2 is SMNVEV. CDR3 length: 16 amino acids, cysteine to phenylalanine. Only the CDR3 portion is preserved as DNA: 48 bases, with reading frame beginning at the first base. V lost 3 bases and J lost 5 bases, and the count of bases not matched to a germline gene is 6. To estimate absolute template abundance from read counts, synthetic TCR analog templates were spiked into each PCR. Using the immunoSEQ assay, TCRbeta CDR3 regions were amplified from genomic DNA with bias-controlled V and J gene primers. Sequencing of rearranged TCRbeta segments was done at approximately 20X coverage. The authors' pipeline ran thus. Clustering was used to correct sequencing errors, and CDR3s were annotated against IMGT so that V, D and J genes could be assigned. Downstream analyses used only productive TCRbeta rearrangements and left out out-of-frame or stop-codon sequences. Clonality was computed as one minus Shannon entropy normalized by the log of the number of unique productive sequences. Clones differing between time points or between blood and tumor were identified by Fisher's exact test with Benjamini-Hochberg correction at adjusted p below 0.01. The table comes from immuneACCESS by way of TCRdb, which keeps in-frame sequences with V and J called. Part of the clones is missing from these tables; in studies checked, under half for an unresolved V gene and the rest for unknown reasons. V and J calls and clone size follow that table, whereas D and trimming were derived from the DNA. Counted in this sample were fewer than 40,000 clones; about nine tenths of them appeared once. The top ten hold approximately 8.3% of the sample.

The cohort included 29 patients with locally advanced or metastatic urothelial carcinoma who were treated at Memorial Sloan Kettering on a trial protocol. Peripheral blood mononuclear cells were collected pretreatment and during treatment, with between 1 and 8 total time points obtained per patient. The Qiagen DNeasy Blood extraction kit was used to purify genomic DNA from total PBMCs and tumor samples. PBMCs were collected pretreatment and during treatment and were isolated and stored as previously described. The receptor was isolated from a man aged 70-80 years with urothelial cancer. The chain is made from TRBV27 and TRBJ2-3; the central 12 bases match TRBD2. Material: PBMCs, obtained around atezolizumab (anti-PD-L1) treatment. The CDR3 reads CASSFRLAGVGDTQYF. The sequenced DNA: TGTGCCAGCAGTTTCAGACTAGCGGGAGTGGGAGATACGCAGTATTTT.